The sequence of this T cell receptor beta chain was determined in a study of blood T cell repertoires in COVID-19. Across the study: The United States, Italy and Spain were the sources of the acute and convalescent COVID-19 samples. T cells, B-cell-depleted T cells, or PBMCs supplied cDNA or gDNA.

Per the original methods: For nucleated cells, counts were estimated from reference gene primer amplification. Sequencing used immunoSEQ multiplex PCR; TCRdb keeps in-frame clones, though not all of them. D and trimming come from the DNA, and the V and J calls and clone size come from that table. This table has some 130,000 clones, roughly 69% appearing once. Sequences were obtained from peripheral blood. The origin of this receptor is a woman in her 70s with acute or convalescent COVID-19.

The CDR3 region is CASSLNTGRGYTF. Here the CDR3 DNA reads TGTGCCAGCAGTTTAAATACAGGGCGGGGCTACACCTTC. The V and J genes are TRBV12-3 or TRBV12-4 and TRBJ1-2; perhaps TRBD1 as D (6 bases). V was shortened by 2 bases and J by 8 bases, with 12 bases between the two germline ends. The CDR3 spans 13 residues.